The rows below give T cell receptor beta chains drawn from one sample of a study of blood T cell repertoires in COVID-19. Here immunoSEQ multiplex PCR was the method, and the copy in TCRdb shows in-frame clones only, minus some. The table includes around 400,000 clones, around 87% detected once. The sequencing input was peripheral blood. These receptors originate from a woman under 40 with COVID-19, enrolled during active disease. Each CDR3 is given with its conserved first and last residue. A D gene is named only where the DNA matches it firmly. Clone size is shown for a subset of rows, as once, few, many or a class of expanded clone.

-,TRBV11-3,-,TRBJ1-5,TGTGCCAGCAGCTTAGGTCGACACCCCAATCAGCCCCAGCATTTT,CASSLGRHPNQPQHF
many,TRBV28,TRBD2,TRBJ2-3,TGTGCCAGCAGTCTGCGACTAGCGGCGGTCCTTACAGATACGCAGTATTTT,CASSLRLAAVLTDTQYF
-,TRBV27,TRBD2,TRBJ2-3,TGTGCCAGCAGTTTAGGGACTAAGAGCACAGATACGCAGTATTTT,CASSLGTKSTDTQYF
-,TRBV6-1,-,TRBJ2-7,TGTGCCAGCAGTGATCCACTAGCTATACCCTACGAGCAGTACTTC,CASSDPLAIPYEQYF
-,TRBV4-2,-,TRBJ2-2,TGTGCCAGCAGCCAAAACCCTGGGGGGAGCACCGGGGAGCTGTTTTTT,CASSQNPGGSTGELFF
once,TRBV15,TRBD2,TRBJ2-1,TGTGCCACCAGCAGTGGTCTAGCGGGAGGCTACAATGAGCAGTTCTTC,CATSSGLAGGYNEQFF
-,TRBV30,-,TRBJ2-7,TGTGCCTGGAGTGGAGGGAGCTCCTACGAGCAGTACTTC,CAWSGGSSYEQYF
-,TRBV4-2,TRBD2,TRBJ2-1,TGTGCCAGCAGCCAAGAGGTAGCGGGAGCCGCCTACAATGAGCAGTTCTTC,CASSQEVAGAAYNEQFF
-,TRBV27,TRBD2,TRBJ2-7,TGTGCCAGCAGTTTATCTCGGACTAGCGGCCGCGAGCAGTACTTC,CASSLSRTSGREQYF
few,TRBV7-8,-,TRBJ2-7,TGTGCCAGCAGCTCCCAGGCCCCGGGGGAGCAGTACTTC,CASSSQAPGEQYF
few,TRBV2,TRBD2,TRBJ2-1,TGTGCCAGCAGTCCTCCGGGACTAGCGGGAGAGAATGAGCAGTTCTTC,CASSPPGLAGENEQFF
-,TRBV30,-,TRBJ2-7,TGTGCCTGGCTAAGGGACAACTCCTACGAGCAGTACTTC,CAWLRDNSYEQYF
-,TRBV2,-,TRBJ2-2,TGTGCCAGCACCCCGGACAGACTAAACACCGGGGAGCTGTTTTTT,CASTPDRLNTGELFF
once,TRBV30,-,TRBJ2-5,TGTGCCTGGAGGGGCGCTGGGGAGACCCAGTACTTC,CAWRGAGETQYF
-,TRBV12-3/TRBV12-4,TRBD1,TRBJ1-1,TGTGCCAGCAGTTTGGGACAGGGGCGTGAAGCTTTCTTT,CASSLGQGREAFF
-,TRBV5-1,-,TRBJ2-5,TGCGCCAGCAGCCGGGGGGCGGAGACCCAGTACTTC,CASSRGAETQYF
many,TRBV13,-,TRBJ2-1,TGTGCCAGCAGCCTGGGACTCGGCAATGAGCAGTTCTTC,CASSLGLGNEQFF
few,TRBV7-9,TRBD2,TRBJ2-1,TGTGCCAGCAGCTTGGGACTAGCGTCTCATGAGCAGTTCTTC,CASSLGLASHEQFF
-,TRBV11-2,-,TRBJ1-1,TGTGCCAGCAGCTTAGGAGGTGGAGACACTGAAGCTTTCTTT,CASSLGGGDTEAFF
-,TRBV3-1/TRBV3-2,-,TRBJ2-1,TGTGCCAGCAGCCAAGGAACTTCGCGGAGGGAGCAGTTCTTC,CASSQGTSRREQFF
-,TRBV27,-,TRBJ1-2,TGTGCCAGCACCGACAGGTTGGCACGTGGCTACACCTTC,CASTDRLARGYTF
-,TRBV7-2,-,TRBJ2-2,TGTGCCAGCAGCTCGACCGGGACTGTCACCGGGGAGCTGTTTTTT,CASSSTGTVTGELFF
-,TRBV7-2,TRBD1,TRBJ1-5,TGTGCCAGCAGCTCACAGGGGGCGAGCAATCAGCCCCAGCATTTT,CASSSQGASNQPQHF
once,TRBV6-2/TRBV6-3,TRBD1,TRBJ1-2,TGTGCCAGCAGTTACTCGGACAGGGCCTCCCGATGGGTCCTCTATGGCTACACCTTC,CASSYSDRASRWVLYGYTF
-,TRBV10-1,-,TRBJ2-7,TGCGCCAGCAGTGGAGCAGGGAAATACGAGCAGTACTTC,CASSGAGKYEQYF
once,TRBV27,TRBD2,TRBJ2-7,TGTGCCAGCAGTTTAGCGGGAGGGCCGTATGAGCAGTACTTC,CASSLAGGPYEQYF
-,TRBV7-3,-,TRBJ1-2,TGTGCCAGCAGCCCGACTCTAGGGGGAGGCTACACCTTC,CASSPTLGGGYTF
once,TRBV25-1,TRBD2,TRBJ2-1,TGTGCCAGCAGTGAGGGACTAGCGTCCCTCAATGAGCAGTTCTTC,CASSEGLASLNEQFF